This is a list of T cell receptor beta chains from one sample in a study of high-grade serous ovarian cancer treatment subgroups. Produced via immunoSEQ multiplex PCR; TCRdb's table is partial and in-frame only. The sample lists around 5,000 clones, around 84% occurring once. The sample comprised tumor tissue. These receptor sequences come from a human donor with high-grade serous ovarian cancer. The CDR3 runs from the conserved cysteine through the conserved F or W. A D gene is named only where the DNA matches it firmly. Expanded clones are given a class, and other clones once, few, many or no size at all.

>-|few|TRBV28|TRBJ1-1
CASSENGWSTEAFF
TGTGCCAGCAGCGAAAATGGATGGAGCACTGAAGCTTTCTTT
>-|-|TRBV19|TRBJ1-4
CARANIRQGGCEKLFF
TGTGCCAGAGCTAATATAAGGCAGGGCGGTTGTGAAAAACTGTTTTTT
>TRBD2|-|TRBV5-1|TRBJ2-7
CASSLLGLAEYEQYF
TGCGCCAGCAGCTTGTTAGGACTAGCGGAGTACGAGCAGTACTTC
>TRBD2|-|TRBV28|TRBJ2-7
CASSSRTSGSYEQYF
TGTGCCAGCAGTTCCCGGACTAGCGGGAGTTACGAGCAGTACTTC
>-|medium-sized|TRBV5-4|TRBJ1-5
CASSGRRRQLVQPQHF
TGTGCCAGCAGCGGTCGGAGGAGGCAACTCGTTCAGCCCCAGCATTTT
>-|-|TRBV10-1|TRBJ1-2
CASRAQDSHLYGYTF
TGCGCCAGCAGAGCCCAAGACAGTCATCTTTATGGCTACACCTTC
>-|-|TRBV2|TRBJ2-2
CASSDVDRELFF
TGTGCCAGCAGTGATGTGGACAGGGAGCTGTTTTTT
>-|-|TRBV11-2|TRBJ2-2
CASSLAETNTGELFF
TGTGCCAGCAGCTTAGCAGAAACGAACACCGGGGAGCTGTTTTTT
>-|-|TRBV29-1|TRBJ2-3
CSVEAGANTQYF
TGCAGCGTTGAGGCGGGTGCGAATACGCAGTATTTT
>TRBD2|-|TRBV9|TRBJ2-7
CASSVVGTSVFYEQYF
TGTGCCAGCAGCGTAGTTGGGACTAGCGTCTTCTACGAGCAGTACTTC
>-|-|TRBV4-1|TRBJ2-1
CASSQDRTGPVNEQFF
TGCGCCAGCAGCCAAGATCGGACGGGGCCGGTTAATGAGCAGTTCTTC
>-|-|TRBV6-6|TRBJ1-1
CASSTPLTEAFF
TGTGCCAGCAGTACCCCCTTAACTGAAGCTTTCTTT
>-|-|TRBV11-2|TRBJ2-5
CASSFQGTQETQYF
TGTGCCAGCAGCTTCCAGGGTACACAAGAGACCCAGTACTTC
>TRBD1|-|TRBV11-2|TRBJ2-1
CASSLGTGMGEQFF
TGTGCCAGCAGCTTAGGGACAGGGATGGGTGAGCAGTTCTTC
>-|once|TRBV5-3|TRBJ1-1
CARSFRRLNTEAFF
TGTGCCAGAAGCTTTAGGAGGCTGAACACTGAAGCTTTCTTT
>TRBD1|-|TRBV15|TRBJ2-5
CATSKGLQGYVQETQYF
TGTGCCACCAGCAAAGGGCTACAGGGGTACGTCCAAGAGACCCAGTACTTC
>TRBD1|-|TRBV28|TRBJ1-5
CASGGQGAGNQPQHF
TGTGCCAGCGGGGGACAGGGGGCGGGCAATCAGCCCCAGCATTTT
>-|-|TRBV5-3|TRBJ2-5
CARSRGDLRQETQYF
TGTGCCAGAAGCCGAGGGGACTTGCGCCAAGAGACCCAGTACTTC
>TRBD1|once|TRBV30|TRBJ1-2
CAWTTSPTGGYGYTF
TGTGCCTGGACCACAAGCCCTACAGGGGGCTATGGCTACACCTTC
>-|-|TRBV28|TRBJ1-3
CASSLISGNTIYF
TGTGCCAGCAGCCTGATCTCTGGAAACACCATATATTTT
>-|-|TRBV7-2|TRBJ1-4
CASSLAAGGRSEKLFF
TGTGCCAGCAGCTTAGCAGCGGGGGGGCGCAGTGAAAAACTGTTTTTT
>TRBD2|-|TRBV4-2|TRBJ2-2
CASSRRLAGGPSPNTGELFF
TGTGCCAGCAGCCGCAGACTAGCGGGGGGGCCTTCCCCGAACACCGGGGAGCTGTTTTTT
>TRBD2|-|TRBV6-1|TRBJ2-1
CASRNSGRGNEQFF
TGTGCCAGCAGGAATAGCGGGAGAGGAAATGAGCAGTTCTTC
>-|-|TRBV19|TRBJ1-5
CASTGEYSNQPQHF
TGTGCCAGTACCGGTGAATATAGCAATCAGCCCCAGCATTTT
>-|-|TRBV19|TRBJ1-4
CASSIMGQTNEKLFF
TGTGCCAGTAGTATTATGGGACAAACTAATGAAAAACTGTTTTTT
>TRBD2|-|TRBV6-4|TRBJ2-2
CASTAGGATGELFF
TGTGCCAGCACTGCGGGGGGAGCCACCGGGGAGCTGTTTTTT
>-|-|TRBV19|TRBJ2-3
CASSNFEGPTDTQYF
TGTGCCAGTAGTAACTTTGAGGGCCCCACAGATACGCAGTATTTT
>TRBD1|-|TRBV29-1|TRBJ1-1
CSAWDRGTTEAFF
TGCAGCGCATGGGACAGGGGGACCACTGAAGCTTTCTTT
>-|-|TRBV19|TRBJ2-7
CASSQQGLREQYF
TGTGCCAGTAGCCAGCAGGGTTTAAGGGAGCAGTACTTC
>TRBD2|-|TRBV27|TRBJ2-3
CATQRRSGSPTDTQYF
TGTGCCACCCAGCGGCGTAGCGGGAGCCCTACAGATACGCAGTATTTT
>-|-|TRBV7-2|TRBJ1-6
CASSLEGELYNSPLHF
TGTGCCAGCAGCTTAGAAGGGGAACTCTATAATTCACCCCTCCACTTT
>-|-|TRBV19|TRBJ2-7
CASSKRGARDYEQYF
TGTGCCAGTAGTAAGAGGGGCGCGCGGGACTACGAGCAGTACTTC
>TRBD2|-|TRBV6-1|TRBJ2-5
CATLRTSLKTQYF
TGTGCCACCCTACGGACTAGTTTAAAGACCCAGTACTTC
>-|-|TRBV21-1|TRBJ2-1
CASSNPRTSLRSNEQFF
TGTGCCAGCAGCAACCCTCGGACTAGTTTGAGAAGTAATGAGCAGTTCTTC
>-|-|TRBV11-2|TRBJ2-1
CASSLRGASSYNEQFF
TGTGCCAGCAGCTTACGTGGGGCGAGCTCCTACAATGAGCAGTTCTTC
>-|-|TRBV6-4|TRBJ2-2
CASSERGGNTGELFF
TGTGCCAGCAGTGAGAGGGGGGGGAACACCGGGGAGCTGTTTTTT
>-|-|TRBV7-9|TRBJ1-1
CASSPPQGRDTEAFF
TGTGCCAGCAGCCCCCCACAGGGTCGCGACACTGAAGCTTTCTTT
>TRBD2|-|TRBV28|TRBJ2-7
CASSPLWTSATYEQYF
TGTGCCAGCAGTCCCTTATGGACTAGCGCGACCTACGAGCAGTACTTC
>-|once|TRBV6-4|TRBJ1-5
CASSDEEGHQPQHF
TGTGCCAGCAGTGATGAGGAGGGGCATCAGCCCCAGCATTTT
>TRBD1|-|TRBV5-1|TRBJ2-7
CASSSGQGAFYEQYF
TGCGCCAGCAGCTCGGGACAGGGGGCTTTCTACGAGCAGTACTTC
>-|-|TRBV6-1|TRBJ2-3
CASSEKGTPDTQYF
TGTGCCAGCAGTGAAAAGGGAACCCCAGATACGCAGTATTTT
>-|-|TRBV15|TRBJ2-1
CATSRRGPNEQFF
TGTGCCACCAGCAGAAGGGGTCCGAATGAGCAGTTCTTC
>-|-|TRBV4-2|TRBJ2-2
CASSQEGWPRDTGELFF
TGTGCCAGCAGCCAAGAAGGGTGGCCGAGGGACACCGGGGAGCTGTTTTTT